This T cell receptor (beta chain) was obtained from a study of blood T cell repertoires in COVID-19. Under the authors' procedure: Amplification of reference gene primers was used by the study to estimate nucleated cell counts. Clones were read by immunoSEQ multiplex PCR, and TCRdb kept only the in-frame ones, dropping some. D and trimming come from the DNA, and the V and J calls and clone size come from that table. The table shows 130,000 to 150,000 clones, with more than 75% occurring only once. V was clipped by 6 bases and J by 2 bases; unmatched bases: 7. Germline V gene lookup returns CDR1 SNHLY and CDR2 FYNNEI. The CDR3 is made up of 15 amino acids.

The receptor's source is a human donor with acute or convalescent COVID-19. The donor label of this sample is uncertain. The rearrangement joins TRBV2 to TRBJ2-5, with TRBD1 identical over 9 bases. Source material: peripheral blood. This CDR3 reads CASRWTGERQETQYF. The DNA for the CDR3 is TGTGCCAGCAGGTGGACAGGGGAGCGACAAGAGACCCAGTACTTC.